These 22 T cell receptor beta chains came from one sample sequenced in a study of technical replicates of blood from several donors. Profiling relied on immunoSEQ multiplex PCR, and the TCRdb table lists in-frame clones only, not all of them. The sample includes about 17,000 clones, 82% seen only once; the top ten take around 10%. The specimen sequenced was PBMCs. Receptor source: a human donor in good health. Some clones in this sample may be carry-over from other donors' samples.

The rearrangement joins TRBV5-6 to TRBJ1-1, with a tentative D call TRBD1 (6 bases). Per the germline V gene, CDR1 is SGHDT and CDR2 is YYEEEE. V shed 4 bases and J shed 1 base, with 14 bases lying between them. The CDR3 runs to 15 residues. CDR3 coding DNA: TGTGCCAGCAGCCATGGGTGGACAGCGAACACTGAAGCTTTCTTT. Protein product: CASSHGWTANTEAFF.

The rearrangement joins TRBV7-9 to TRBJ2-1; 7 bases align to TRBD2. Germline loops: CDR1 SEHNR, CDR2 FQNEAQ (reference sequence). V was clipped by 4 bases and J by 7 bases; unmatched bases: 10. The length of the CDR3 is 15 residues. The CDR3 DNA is TGTGCCAGCAGCTCTTCTGCGGGAGCGAGAAATGAGCAGTTCTTC. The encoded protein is CASSSSAGARNEQFF.

This chain's CDR3 is CASRSGTGGNQPQHF. DNA of the CDR3: TGTGCCAGCAGGTCCGGGACAGGGGGCAATCAGCCCCAGCATTTT. The chain links TRBV6-1 to TRBJ1-5; 10 bases are shared with TRBD1. This CDR3 is 15 amino acids long. With 6 bases clipped from V and 2 bases from J, the junction kept 4 bases outside the gene matches. Germline values: CDR1 MNHNS, CDR2 SASEGT.

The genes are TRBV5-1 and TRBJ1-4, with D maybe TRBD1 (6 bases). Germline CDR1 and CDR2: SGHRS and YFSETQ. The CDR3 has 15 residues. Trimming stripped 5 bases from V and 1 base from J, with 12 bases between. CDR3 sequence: CASRLMTGTNEKLFF. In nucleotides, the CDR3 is TGCGCCAGCAGGCTTATGACAGGAACTAATGAAAAACTGTTTTTT.

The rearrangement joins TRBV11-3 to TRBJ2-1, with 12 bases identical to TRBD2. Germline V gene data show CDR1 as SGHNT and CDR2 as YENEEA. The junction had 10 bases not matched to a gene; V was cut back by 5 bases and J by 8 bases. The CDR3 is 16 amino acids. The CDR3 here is CASSTRTSGTHDEQFF. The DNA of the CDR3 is TGTGCCAGCAGCACCCGGACTAGCGGGACCCACGATGAGCAGTTCTTC.

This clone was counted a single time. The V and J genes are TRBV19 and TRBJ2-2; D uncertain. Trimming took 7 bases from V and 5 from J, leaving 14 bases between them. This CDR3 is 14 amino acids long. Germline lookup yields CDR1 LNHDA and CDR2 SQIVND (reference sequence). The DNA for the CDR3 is TGTGCCAGTACCTCGCCTAGTCTTACCGGGGAGCTGTTTTTT. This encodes CASTSPSLTGELFF.

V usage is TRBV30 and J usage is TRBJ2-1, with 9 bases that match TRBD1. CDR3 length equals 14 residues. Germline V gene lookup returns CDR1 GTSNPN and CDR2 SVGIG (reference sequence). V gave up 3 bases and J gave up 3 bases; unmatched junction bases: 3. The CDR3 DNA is TGTGCCTGGAGGGGACAGGGTGGCTACAATGAGCAGTTCTTC. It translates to CAWRGQGGYNEQFF. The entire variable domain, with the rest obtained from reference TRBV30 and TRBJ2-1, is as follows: SQTIHQWPATLVQPVGSPLSLECTVEGTSNPNLYWYRQAAGRGLQLLFYSVGIGQISSEVPQNLSASRPQDRQFILSSKKLLLSDSGFYLCAWRGQGGYNEQFFGPGTRLTVL.

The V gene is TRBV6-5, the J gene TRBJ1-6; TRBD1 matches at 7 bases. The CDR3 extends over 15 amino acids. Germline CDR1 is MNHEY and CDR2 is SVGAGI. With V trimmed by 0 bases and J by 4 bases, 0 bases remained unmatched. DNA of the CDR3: TGTGCCAGCAGTTACTCGGGACAGTATAATTCACCCCTCCACTTT. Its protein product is CASSYSGQYNSPLHF.

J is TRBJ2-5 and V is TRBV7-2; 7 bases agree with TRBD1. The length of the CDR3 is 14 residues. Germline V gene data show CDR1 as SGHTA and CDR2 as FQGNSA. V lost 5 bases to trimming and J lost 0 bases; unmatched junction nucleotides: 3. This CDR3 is CASSPQGYQETQYF. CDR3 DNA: TGTGCCAGCAGCCCACAGGGGTACCAAGAGACCCAGTACTTC.

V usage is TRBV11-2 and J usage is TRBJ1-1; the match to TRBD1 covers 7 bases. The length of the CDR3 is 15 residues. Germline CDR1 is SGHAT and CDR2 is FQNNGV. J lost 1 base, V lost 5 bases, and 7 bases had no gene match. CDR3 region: CASSLTGVGNTEAFF. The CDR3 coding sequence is TGTGCCAGCAGCCTTACAGGGGTCGGGAACACTGAAGCTTTCTTT.

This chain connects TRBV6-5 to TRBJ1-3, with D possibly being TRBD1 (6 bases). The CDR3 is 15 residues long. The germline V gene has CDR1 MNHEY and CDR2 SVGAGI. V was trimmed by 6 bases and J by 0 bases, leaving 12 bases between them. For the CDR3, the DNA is TGTGCCAGCAGCCAAACAGGGATCTCTGGAAACACCATATATTTT. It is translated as CASSQTGISGNTIYF.

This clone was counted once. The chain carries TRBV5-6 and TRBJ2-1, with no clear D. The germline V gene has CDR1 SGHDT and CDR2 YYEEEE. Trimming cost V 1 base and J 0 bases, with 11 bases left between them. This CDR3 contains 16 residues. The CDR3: CASSLIGRSSYNEQFF. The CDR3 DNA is TGTGCCAGCAGCTTGATTGGCCGGAGCTCCTACAATGAGCAGTTCTTC.

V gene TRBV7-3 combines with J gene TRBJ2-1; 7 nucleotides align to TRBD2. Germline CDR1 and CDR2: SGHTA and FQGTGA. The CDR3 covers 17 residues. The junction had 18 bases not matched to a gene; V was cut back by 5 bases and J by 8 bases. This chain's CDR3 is CASSPYPGLTTRDEQFF. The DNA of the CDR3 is TGTGCCAGCAGCCCCTATCCGGGACTAACGACCAGAGATGAGCAGTTCTTC.

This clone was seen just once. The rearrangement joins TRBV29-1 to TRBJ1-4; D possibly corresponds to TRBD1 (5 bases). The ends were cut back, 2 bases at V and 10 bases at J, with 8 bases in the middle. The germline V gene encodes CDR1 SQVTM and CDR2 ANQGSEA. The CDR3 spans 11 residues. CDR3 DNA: TGCAGCGTTGAATTCGGGGGAAAACTGTTTTTT. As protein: CSVEFGGKLFF.

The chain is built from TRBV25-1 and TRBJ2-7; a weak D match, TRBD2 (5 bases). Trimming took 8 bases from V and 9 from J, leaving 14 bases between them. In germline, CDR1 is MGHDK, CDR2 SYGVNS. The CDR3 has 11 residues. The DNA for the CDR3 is TGTGCCAGCCCCCCGGCCAGCGGGCAGTACTTC. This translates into CASPPASGQYF.

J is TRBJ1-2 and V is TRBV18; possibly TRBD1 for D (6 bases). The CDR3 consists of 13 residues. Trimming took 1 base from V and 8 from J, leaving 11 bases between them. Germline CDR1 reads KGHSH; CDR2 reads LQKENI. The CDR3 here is CASSPRDTPGYTF. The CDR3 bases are TGTGCCAGCTCACCACGGGACACCCCGGGCTACACCTTC.

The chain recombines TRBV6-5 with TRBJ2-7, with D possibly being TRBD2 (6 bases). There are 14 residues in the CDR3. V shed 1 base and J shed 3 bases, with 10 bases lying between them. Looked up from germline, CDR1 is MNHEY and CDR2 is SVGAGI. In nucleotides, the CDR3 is TGTGCCAGCAGTTACTTGGCGGGAAGCTACGAGCAGTACTTC. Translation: CASSYLAGSYEQYF.

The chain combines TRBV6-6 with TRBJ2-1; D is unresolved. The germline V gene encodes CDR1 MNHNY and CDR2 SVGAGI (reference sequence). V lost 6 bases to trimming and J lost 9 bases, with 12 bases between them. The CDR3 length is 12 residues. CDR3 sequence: CASSLPFGEQFF. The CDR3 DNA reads TGTGCCAGCAGCCTACCTTTCGGTGAGCAGTTCTTC.

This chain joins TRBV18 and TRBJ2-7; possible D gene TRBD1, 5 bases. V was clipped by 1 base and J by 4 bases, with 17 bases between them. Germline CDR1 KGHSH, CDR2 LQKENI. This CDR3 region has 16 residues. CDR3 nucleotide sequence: TGTGCCAGCTCACCACTAGGTACAGGAGCCGCTTACGAGCAGTACTTC. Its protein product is CASSPLGTGAAYEQYF.

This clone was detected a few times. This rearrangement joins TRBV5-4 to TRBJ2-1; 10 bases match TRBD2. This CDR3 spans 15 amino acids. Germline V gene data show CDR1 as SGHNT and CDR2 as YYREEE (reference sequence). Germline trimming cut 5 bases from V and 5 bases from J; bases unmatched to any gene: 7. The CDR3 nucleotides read TGTGCCAGCAGTTCTAGCGGGAGAACACACAATGAGCAGTTCTTC. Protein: CASSSSGRTHNEQFF. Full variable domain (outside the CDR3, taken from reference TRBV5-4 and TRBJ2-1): ETGVTQSPTHLIKTRGQQVTLRCSSQSGHNTVSWYQQALGQGPQFIFQYYREEENGRGNFPPRFSGLQFPNYSSELNVNALELDDSALYLCASSSSGRTHNEQFFGPGTRLTVL.

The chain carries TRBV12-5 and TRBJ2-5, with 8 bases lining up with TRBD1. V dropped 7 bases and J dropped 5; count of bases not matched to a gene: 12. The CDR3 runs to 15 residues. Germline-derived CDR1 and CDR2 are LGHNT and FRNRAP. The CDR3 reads CASALTSRGLETQYF. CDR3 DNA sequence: TGTGCTAGTGCCCTCACCAGCAGGGGGCTGGAGACCCAGTACTTC.

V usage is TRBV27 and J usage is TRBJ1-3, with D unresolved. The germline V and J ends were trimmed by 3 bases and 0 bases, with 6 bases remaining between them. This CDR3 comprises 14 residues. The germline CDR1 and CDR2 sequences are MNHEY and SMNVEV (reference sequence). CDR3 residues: CASSLAGSGNTIYF. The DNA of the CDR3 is TGTGCCAGCAGTTTGGCAGGCTCTGGAAACACCATATATTTT.